A selection of T cell receptor beta chains follows, all from one sample in a study of vaccination and CD4 T cells after COVID-19. TCRdb recomputed calls from the PCR reads with MiXCR, one row per CDR3 protein. The data contain tens of thousands of distinct CDR3 sequences, around 28% of them seen just once; the ten biggest clones take up around 7.5%. Their specific antigens are unknown. Specimen: CD4+ T cells from blood, cultured in vitro, collected about 7 months after SARS-CoV-2 vaccination. These receptors originate from a human donor who had recovered from COVID-19. CDR3s leave out the opening cysteine and the closing phenylalanine or tryptophan. The order of the fields is clone size, V gene, J gene, CDR3 protein. Only part of the rows carry a size: once, few, many, or a class if the clone is expanded.

.,TRBV5-4,TRBJ2-5,ASSLRGTQETQY
once,TRBV20-1,TRBJ2-2,SATTSGGEETGELF
.,TRBV6-5,TRBJ2-7,ASSYSSPAYEQY
many,TRBV7-2,TRBJ1-2,ASSSTQLQGAYGYT
.,TRBV10-1,TRBJ2-7,ARPPERISYEQY
few,TRBV6-1,TRBJ2-7,ASSRQVGSRNEQY
.,TRBV10-3,TRBJ2-1,AISDLNNEQF
few,TRBV20-1,TRBJ2-1,SAPAQLVTSDYNEQF
few,TRBV28,TRBJ2-3,ASSWSRDTDTQY
.,TRBV6-1,TRBJ2-2,ASMRAAGELF
medium-sized,TRBV7-8,TRBJ2-5,ASSPRETQY
once,TRBV19,TRBJ2-7,ASSRQGNSYEQY
.,TRBV20-1,TRBJ2-7,SASRQGGEQY
few,TRBV19,TRBJ1-1,ASSIGRVAEAF
.,TRBV7-9,TRBJ2-5,AAGDSGRARETQY
.,TRBV20-1,TRBJ2-7,SARATTSRATYEQY
few,TRBV10-3,TRBJ1-1,AISESDWGGGTEAF
few,TRBV28,TRBJ2-7,ASRLGGTGSYEQY
medium-sized,TRBV20-1,TRBJ1-5,SAEDRGFGQPQH
medium-sized,TRBV20-1,TRBJ2-3,SASLSGVADTQY
.,TRBV2,TRBJ2-5,ASGQQETQY
.,TRBV28,TRBJ1-5,ASSGGFYWTYQH
medium-sized,TRBV7-9,TRBJ1-1,ASSPNREAF
.,TRBV20-1,TRBJ2-7,SASPGLVPYEQY
.,TRBV6-2/TRBV6-3,TRBJ2-3,ASRRTSYHTQY
.,TRBV19,TRBJ1-5,ASSTHEKLGYQPQH
.,TRBV10-3,TRBJ2-6,AISVLGGAGANVLT
.,TRBV6-1,TRBJ2-7,ASSHLGLASAYEQY
.,TRBV6-1,TRBJ2-3,ASRELATDTQY
few,TRBV6-1,TRBJ2-1,ASTPGQGTNEQF
.,TRBV6-2/TRBV6-3,TRBJ2-1,AIQEFNEQF
few,TRBV28,TRBJ2-7,ASSPQPAEVYEQY
.,TRBV4-3,TRBJ2-1,ASSQEIRDGQF
.,TRBV7-8,TRBJ2-1,ASRSRLAGPNEQF
few,TRBV19,TRBJ2-7,ASKGQGFEQY
.,TRBV19,TRBJ2-3,ASSIAEGRDTQY
.,TRBV5-1,TRBJ2-7,ASSLVMGANYEQY
few,TRBV4-1,TRBJ2-3,ASSQVRGAQY
.,TRBV20-1,TRBJ2-4,SAKDSYLAKSIQY
.,TRBV24-1,TRBJ2-7,ATSDLGQGAGEQY
.,TRBV20-1,TRBJ2-7,SATTGPSYEQY
few,TRBV7-9,TRBJ2-7,ASTVGIGQGTEQY
.,TRBV12-3/TRBV12-4,TRBJ1-2,ASSFSSYGYT
.,TRBV20-1,TRBJ2-7,SARRGGLYEQY
.,TRBV6-2/TRBV6-3,TRBJ2-7,ASRTTRGTSYEQY
.,TRBV7-2,TRBJ1-6,ASSFWGPGSPLH
few,TRBV20-1,TRBJ2-1,SARDLRSAHNEQF
.,TRBV7-9,TRBJ2-7,ASSSQGGIGNEQY
.,TRBV29-1,TRBJ2-1,SVYPRDSLGNEQF
.,TRBV6-2/TRBV6-3,TRBJ1-2,ASSPRDRDSPSYT
.,TRBV20-1,TRBJ1-5,SALRDVRQQQH
.,TRBV28,TRBJ1-6,ASSLNRVGSKISPLH